The sample holds one count of the clone carrying this T cell receptor (beta chain). A read error may produce the germline difference seen at one junction end. Source study methods: Estimates of nucleated cell counts were drawn from the amplification of reference gene primers. TCRdb's copy holds only in-frame clones and misses some; the assay was immunoSEQ multiplex PCR. That table furnishes V, J and clone size, whereas the DNA furnished D and trimming. The sample yields about 130,000 clones, around four fifths seen once. The data belong to a study of blood T cell repertoires in COVID-19. Study in general: Both acute and convalescent COVID-19 samples were obtained from the United States, Italy and Spain.

CDR1 is SGDLS and CDR2 is YYNGEE in the germline V gene. The CDR3 totals 14 residues. V usage is TRBV9 and J usage is TRBJ2-2; no firm D call. The sample consisted of peripheral blood. This TCR was recovered from a man aged 55 to 69 who had recovered from COVID-19. This chain's CDR3 is CASGVVPDTGELFF. DNA for the CDR3: TGTGCCAGCGGCGTGGTGCCGGACACCGGGGAGCTGTTTTTT.